This entry features one T cell receptor (beta chain) sequence. An input of about 0.5 to 1 ug of RNA was subjected to reverse transcription using random hexamers. TCRdb called the immunoSEQ multiplex PCR reads again in MiXCR, with one record for every CDR3 protein. The repertoire has under 200,000 distinct CDR3 sequences, roughly nine tenths of them found once; the top ten carry 0.087%. The data derive from a study of CD8 T cells in Susac syndrome. The sequenced target, TCR beta, came from blood CD8+ and CD4+ T cells. It was negative isolation that provided the CD8+ and CD4+ T cells, whereas TEMRA cells were enriched by FACS. This TCR was recovered from a human donor with Susac syndrome. Sequenced sample: CD4+ T cells from PBMCs.

This chain's CDR3 is CASLRIGSTDTQYF. The CDR3 coding sequence is TGTGCCAGCTTAAGGATAGGTAGCACAGATACGCAGTATTTT. This chain connects TRBV12-3 or TRBV12-4 to TRBJ2-3; no clear D gene. This CDR3 is built from 14 residues. The V end was cut by 8 bases, the J end by 0 bases, with 12 bases between.